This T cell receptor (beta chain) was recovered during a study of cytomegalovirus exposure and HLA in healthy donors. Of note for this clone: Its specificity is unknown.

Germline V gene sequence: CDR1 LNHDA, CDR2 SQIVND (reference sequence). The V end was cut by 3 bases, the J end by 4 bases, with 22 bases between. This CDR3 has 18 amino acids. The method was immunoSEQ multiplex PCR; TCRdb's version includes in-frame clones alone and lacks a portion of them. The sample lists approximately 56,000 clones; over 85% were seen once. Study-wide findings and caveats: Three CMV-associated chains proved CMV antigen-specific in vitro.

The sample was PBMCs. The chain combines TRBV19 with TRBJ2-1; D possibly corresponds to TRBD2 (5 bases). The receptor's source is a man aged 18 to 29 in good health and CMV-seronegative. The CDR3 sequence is CASSITPPRGLLYNEQFF. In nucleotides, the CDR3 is TGTGCCAGTAGTATTACCCCCCCTCGCGGGTTGCTTTACAATGAGCAGTTCTTC.